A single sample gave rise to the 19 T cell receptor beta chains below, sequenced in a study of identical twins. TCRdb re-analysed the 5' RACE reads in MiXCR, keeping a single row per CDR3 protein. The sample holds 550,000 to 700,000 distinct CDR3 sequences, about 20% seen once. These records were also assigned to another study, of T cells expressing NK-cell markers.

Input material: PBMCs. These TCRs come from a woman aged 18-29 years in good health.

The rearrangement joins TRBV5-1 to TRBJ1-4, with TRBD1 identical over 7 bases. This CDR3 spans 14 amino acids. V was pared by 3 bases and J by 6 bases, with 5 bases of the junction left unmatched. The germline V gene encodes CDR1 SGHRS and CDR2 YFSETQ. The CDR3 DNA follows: TGCGCCAGCAGCTCCGGGACAGACTATGAAAAACTGTTTTTT. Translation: CASSSGTDYEKLFF.

CDR3: CASRVQWGGELFF. The CDR3 nucleotides are TGTGCCAGCAGGGTTCAGTGGGGCGGGGAGCTGTTTTTT. The rearrangement joins TRBV12-3 or TRBV12-4 to TRBJ2-2; D unclear. Trimming pared 6 bases from V and 7 bases from J, leaving 12 bases between. The CDR3 contains 13 residues.

CDR3 region: CSAKSRHLTTEQYF. CDR3 bases: TGCAGTGCTAAAAGTCGACACCTGACCACGGAGCAGTACTTC. The chain combines TRBV20-1 with TRBJ2-7; no reliable D call. Trimming took off 4 bases at V and 7 bases at J, with 20 bases between the two ends. Per the germline V gene, CDR1 is DFQATT and CDR2 is SNEGSKA (reference sequence). The CDR3 is 14 amino acids.

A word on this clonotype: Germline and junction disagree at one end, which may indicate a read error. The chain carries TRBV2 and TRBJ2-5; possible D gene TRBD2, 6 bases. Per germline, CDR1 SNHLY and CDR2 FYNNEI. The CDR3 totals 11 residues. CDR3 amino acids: CASSELGLHNF. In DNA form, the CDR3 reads TGTGCCAGCAGTGAATTGGGACTGCATAACTTC.

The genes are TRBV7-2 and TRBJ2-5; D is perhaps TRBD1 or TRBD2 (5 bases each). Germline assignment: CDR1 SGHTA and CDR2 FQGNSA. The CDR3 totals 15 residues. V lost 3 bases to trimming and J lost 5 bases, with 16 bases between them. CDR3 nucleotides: TGTGCCAGCAGCTTTCGTCCCGGGACGGGGGAGACCCAGTACTTC. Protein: CASSFRPGTGETQYF.

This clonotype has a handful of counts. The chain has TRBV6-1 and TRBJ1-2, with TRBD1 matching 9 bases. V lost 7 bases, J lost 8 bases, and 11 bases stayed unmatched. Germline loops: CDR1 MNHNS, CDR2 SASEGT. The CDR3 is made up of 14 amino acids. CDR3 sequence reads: CASKRDRDFGGYTF. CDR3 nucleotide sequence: TGTGCCAGCAAAAGGGACAGGGACTTTGGGGGCTACACCTTC.

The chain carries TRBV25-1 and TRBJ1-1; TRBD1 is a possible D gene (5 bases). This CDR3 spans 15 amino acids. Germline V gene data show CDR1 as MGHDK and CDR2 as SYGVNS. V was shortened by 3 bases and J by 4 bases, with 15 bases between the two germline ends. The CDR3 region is CASSDLRGAGTEAFF. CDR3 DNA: TGTGCCAGCAGTGATTTGAGGGGCGCGGGCACTGAAGCTTTCTTT.

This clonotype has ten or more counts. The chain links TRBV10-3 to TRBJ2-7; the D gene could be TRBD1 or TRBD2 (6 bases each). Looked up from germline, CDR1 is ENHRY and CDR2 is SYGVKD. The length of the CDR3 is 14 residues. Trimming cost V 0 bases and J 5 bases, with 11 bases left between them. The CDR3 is CAISESPGEDEQYF. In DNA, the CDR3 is TGTGCCATCAGTGAGTCCCCAGGGGAGGACGAGCAGTACTTC.

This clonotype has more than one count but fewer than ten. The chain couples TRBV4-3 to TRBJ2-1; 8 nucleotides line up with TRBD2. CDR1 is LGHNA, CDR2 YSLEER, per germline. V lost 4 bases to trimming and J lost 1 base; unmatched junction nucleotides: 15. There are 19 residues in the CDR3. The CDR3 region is CASSPRVGGRYRSYNEQFF. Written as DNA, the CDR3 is TGCGCCAGCAGCCCGCGGGTTGGCGGGAGGTACCGGTCCTACAATGAGCAGTTCTTC.

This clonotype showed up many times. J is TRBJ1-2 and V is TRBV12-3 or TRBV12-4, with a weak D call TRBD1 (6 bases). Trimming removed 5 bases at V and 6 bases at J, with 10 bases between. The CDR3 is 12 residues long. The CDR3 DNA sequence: TGTGCCAGCAGTACAGGGCCCCATGGCTACACCTTC. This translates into CASSTGPHGYTF.

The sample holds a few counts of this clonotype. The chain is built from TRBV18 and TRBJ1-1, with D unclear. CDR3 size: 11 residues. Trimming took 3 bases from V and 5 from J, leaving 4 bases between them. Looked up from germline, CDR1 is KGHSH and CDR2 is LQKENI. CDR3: CASSPQTEAFF. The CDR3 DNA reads TGTGCCAGCTCACCTCAGACTGAAGCTTTCTTT.

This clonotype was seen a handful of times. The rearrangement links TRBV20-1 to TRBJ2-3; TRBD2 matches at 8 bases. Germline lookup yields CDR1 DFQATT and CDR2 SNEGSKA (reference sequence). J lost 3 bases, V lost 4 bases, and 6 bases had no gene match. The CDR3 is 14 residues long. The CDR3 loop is CSANEPGGTDTQYF. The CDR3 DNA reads TGCAGTGCTAACGAACCGGGGGGGACAGATACGCAGTATTTT.

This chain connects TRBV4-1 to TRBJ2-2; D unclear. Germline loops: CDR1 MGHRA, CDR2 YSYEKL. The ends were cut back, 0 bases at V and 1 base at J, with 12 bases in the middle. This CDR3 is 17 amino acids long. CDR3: CASSQDQIRLNTGELFF. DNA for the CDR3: TGCGCCAGCAGCCAAGATCAAATCCGCCTGAACACCGGGGAGCTGTTTTTT.

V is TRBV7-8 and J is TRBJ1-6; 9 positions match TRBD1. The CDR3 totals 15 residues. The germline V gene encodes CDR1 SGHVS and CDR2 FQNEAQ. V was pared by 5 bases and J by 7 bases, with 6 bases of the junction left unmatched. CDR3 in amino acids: CASSASGTGNSPLHF. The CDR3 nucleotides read TGTGCCAGCAGCGCCTCCGGGACAGGGAATTCACCCCTCCACTTT. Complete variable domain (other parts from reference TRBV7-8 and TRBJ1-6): GAGVSQSPRYKVAKRGQDVALRCDPISGHVSLFWYQQALGQGPEFLTYFQNEAQLDKSGLPSDRFFAERPEGSVSTLKIQRTQQEDSAVYLCASSASGTGNSPLHFGNGTRLTVT.

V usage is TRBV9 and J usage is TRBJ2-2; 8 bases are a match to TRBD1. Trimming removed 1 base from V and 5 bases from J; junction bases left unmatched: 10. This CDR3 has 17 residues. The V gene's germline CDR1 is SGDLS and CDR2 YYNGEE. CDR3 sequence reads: CASSVRSGQGVTGELFF. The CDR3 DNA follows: TGTGCCAGCAGCGTACGTTCAGGACAGGGAGTTACCGGGGAGCTGTTTTTT.

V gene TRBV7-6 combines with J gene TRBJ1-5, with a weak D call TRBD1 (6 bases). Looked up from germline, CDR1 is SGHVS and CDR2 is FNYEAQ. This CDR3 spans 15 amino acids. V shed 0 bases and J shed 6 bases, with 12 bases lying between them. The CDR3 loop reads CASSLAEGVGQPQHF. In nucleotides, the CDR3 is TGTGCCAGCAGCTTAGCGGAGGGGGTTGGTCAGCCCCAGCATTTT. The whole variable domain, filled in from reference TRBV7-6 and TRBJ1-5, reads GAGVSQSPRYKVTKRGQDVALRCDPISGHVSLYWYRQALGQGPEFLTYFNYEAQQDKSGLPNDRFSAERPEGSISTLTIQRTEQRDSAMYRCASSLAEGVGQPQHFGDGTRLSIL.

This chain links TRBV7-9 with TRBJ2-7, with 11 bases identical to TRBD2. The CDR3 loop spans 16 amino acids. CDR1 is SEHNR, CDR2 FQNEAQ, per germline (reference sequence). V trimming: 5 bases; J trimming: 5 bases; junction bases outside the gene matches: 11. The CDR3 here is CASSPHSGRAGNEQYF. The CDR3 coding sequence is TGTGCCAGCAGCCCCCATAGCGGGAGGGCCGGGAACGAGCAGTACTTC.

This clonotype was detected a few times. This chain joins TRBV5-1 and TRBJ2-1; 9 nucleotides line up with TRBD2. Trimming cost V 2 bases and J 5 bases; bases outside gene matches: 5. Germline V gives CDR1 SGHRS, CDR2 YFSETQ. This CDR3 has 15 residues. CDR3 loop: CASSLGLAKNNEQFF. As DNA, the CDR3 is TGCGCCAGCAGCTTAGGACTAGCGAAGAACAATGAGCAGTTCTTC.

This chain's CDR3 is CASSLGLIGNSPLHF. CDR3 DNA: TGTGCCAGCAGCCTAGGGCTTATTGGAAATTCACCCCTCCACTTT. The chain links TRBV3-1 to TRBJ1-6; D is undetermined. The CDR3 runs to 15 residues. Trimming cost V 4 bases and J 7 bases, with 14 bases left between them. The germline V gene encodes CDR1 LGHDT and CDR2 YNNKEL (reference sequence). The full variable domain, with the rest looked up from reference TRBV3-1 and TRBJ1-6, is DTAVSQTPKYLVTQMGNDKSIKCEQNLGHDTMYWYKQDSKKFLKIMFSYNNKELIINETVPNRFSPKSPDKAHLNLHINSLELGDSAVYFCASSLGLIGNSPLHFGNGTRLTVT.